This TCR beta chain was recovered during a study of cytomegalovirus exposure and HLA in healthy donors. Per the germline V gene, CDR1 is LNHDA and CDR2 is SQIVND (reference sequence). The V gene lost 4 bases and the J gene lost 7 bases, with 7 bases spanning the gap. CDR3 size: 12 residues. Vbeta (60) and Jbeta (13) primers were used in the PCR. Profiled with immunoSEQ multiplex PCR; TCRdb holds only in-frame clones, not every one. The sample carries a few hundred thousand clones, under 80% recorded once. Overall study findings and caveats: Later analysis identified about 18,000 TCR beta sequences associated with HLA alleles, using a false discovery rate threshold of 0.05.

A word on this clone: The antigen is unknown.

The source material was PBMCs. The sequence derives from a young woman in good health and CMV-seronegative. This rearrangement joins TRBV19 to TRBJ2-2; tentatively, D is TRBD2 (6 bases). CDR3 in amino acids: CASSREVGELFF. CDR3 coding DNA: TGTGCCAGTAGTAGGGAGGTCGGGGAGCTGTTTTTT.